This T cell receptor (beta chain) stems from a study of T cell responses to AZD1222 COVID-19 vaccine. This CDR3 contains 16 residues. Germline assignment: CDR1 LGHNA and CDR2 YNFKEQ. V gave up 0 bases and J gave up 0 bases, with 11 bases separating them. Study findings and constraints: The breadth and depth of Spike-specific TCRs increased once two AZD1222 doses had been given.

As concerns this clone: Its matching antigen is unknown.

TCRdb's copy holds only in-frame clones and misses some; the assay was immunoSEQ multiplex PCR. The sample has about 150,000 clones, 86% seen once. Sample: peripheral blood, taken on day 0 of MenACWY control vaccination. V is TRBV4-2 and J is TRBJ1-2; D gene unclear. The TCR originated in an adult in good health. This CDR3 reads CASSQEARAANYGYTF. In nucleotides, the CDR3 is TGTGCCAGCAGCCAAGAGGCGCGGGCGGCTAACTATGGCTACACCTTC.